Below are 8 T cell receptor beta chains sequenced from a single sample in a study of graft-versus-host responses after intestinal transplantation. Profiled with immunoSEQ multiplex PCR; TCRdb holds only in-frame clones, not every one. The sample gives 90,000 to 100,000 clones, around 90% of which show up once; around 0.5% is in the top ten. Their recognized antigens are unknown. This specimen was unstimulated CD8+ T cells sorted from spleen or lymph node cells, taken before intestinal transplant. The receptor set was obtained from a human donor who received an intestinal transplant.

The rearrangement joins TRBV29-1 to TRBJ1-1; 8 nucleotides align to TRBD1. Per germline, CDR1 SQVTM and CDR2 ANQGSEA. V was pared by 7 bases and J by 1 base, with 8 bases of the junction left unmatched. The CDR3 is 14 amino acids. The CDR3 spells CSGWGTGENTEAFF. DNA of the CDR3: TGCAGCGGATGGGGGACAGGAGAGAACACTGAAGCTTTCTTT.

This chain links TRBV7-9 with TRBJ1-6; D is undetermined. With 3 bases removed from V and 0 bases from J, the gap between germline ends came to 6 bases. The CDR3 is made up of 15 amino acids. Germline CDR1 and CDR2: SEHNR and FQNEAQ (reference sequence). The CDR3 nucleotides read TGTGCCAGCAGCTTGGTTAGCTCCTATAATTCACCCCTCCACTTT. It translates to CASSLVSSYNSPLHF.

The V and J genes are TRBV13 and TRBJ2-1; D possibly corresponds to TRBD1 (6 bases). The germline V gene encodes CDR1 PRHDT and CDR2 FYEKMQ (reference sequence). Trimming shortened V by 0 bases and J by 3 bases, and 12 bases separated the two germline ends. The CDR3 sequence is 16 residues long. This CDR3 reads CASSLGLRGFYNEQFF. The CDR3 coding sequence is TGTGCCAGCAGCTTAGGCCTCAGGGGCTTCTACAATGAGCAGTTCTTC.

The rearrangement links TRBV6-5 to TRBJ1-2, with 8 positions matching TRBD1. The CDR3 is made up of 15 amino acids. Germline CDR1 is MNHEY and CDR2 is SVGAGI. Germline trimming cut 6 bases from V and 6 bases from J; bases unmatched to any gene: 12. CDR3 residues: CASSPGQGGYHGYTF. CDR3 sequence (DNA): TGTGCCAGCAGCCCCGGACAGGGAGGATATCATGGCTACACCTTC.

This chain links TRBV19 with TRBJ1-1, with D unresolved. V gave up 7 bases and J gave up 3 bases, with 12 bases separating them. Looked up from germline, CDR1 is LNHDA and CDR2 is SQIVND (reference sequence). CDR3 length equals 13 residues. CDR3 bases: TGTGCCAGTACCTTATCAAGAGACACTGAAGCTTTCTTT. Its protein product is CASTLSRDTEAFF.

The chain links TRBV2 to TRBJ2-1; 7 nucleotides agree with TRBD2. The CDR3 has 15 residues. V dropped 11 bases and J dropped 5; count of bases not matched to a gene: 15. Germline V lookup: CDR1 SNHLY, CDR2 FYNNEI. The CDR3 protein is CALRLSLAEDNEQFF. CDR3 nucleotides: TGTGCCCTCCGGCTGAGTCTAGCGGAAGACAATGAGCAGTTCTTC.

V gene TRBV7-9 combines with J gene TRBJ2-1, with D possibly being TRBD2 (6 bases). Trimming stripped 6 bases from V and 8 bases from J, with 14 bases between. Germline V gene sequence: CDR1 SEHNR, CDR2 FQNEAQ (reference sequence). CDR3 length equals 13 residues. CDR3 DNA sequence: TGTGCCAGCAGATTGACTAGGCCCCATGAGCAGTTCTTC. Its protein product is CASRLTRPHEQFF.

The chain employs TRBV27 and TRBJ2-7; no clear D gene. This CDR3 is 15 amino acids long. Trimming left V 0 bases short and J 2 bases short, with 11 bases between. Germline V gene lookup returns CDR1 MNHEY and CDR2 SMNVEV (reference sequence). The CDR3 spells CASSLSAYSTYEQYF. The CDR3 coding sequence is TGTGCCAGCAGTTTATCCGCCTACTCTACCTACGAGCAGTACTTC.